This T cell receptor beta chain derives from a study of blood T cell repertoires in COVID-19. As for the study in general: Sample material is recorded as cDNA or gDNA derived from T cells, B-cell-depleted T cells, or PBMCs.

Data came from immunoSEQ multiplex PCR; TCRdb stores just in-frame clones and leaves some out. The table lists 200,000 to 300,000 clones, roughly 84% of them singletons. The junction had 10 bases not matched to a gene; V was cut back by 4 bases and J by 7 bases. This CDR3 comprises 16 residues. Germline assignment: CDR1 SGHNT and CDR2 YYREEE (reference sequence). Sequencing was done on a sample of peripheral blood. This sequence originates from a man in his sixties with acute or convalescent COVID-19. The J gene is TRBJ1-6, the V gene TRBV5-4; TRBD1 matches at 8 bases. For the CDR3, the DNA is TGTGCCAGCAGCAAATTACAGGGGGGTTTAAATTCACCCCTCCACTTT. It is translated as CASSKLQGGLNSPLHF.